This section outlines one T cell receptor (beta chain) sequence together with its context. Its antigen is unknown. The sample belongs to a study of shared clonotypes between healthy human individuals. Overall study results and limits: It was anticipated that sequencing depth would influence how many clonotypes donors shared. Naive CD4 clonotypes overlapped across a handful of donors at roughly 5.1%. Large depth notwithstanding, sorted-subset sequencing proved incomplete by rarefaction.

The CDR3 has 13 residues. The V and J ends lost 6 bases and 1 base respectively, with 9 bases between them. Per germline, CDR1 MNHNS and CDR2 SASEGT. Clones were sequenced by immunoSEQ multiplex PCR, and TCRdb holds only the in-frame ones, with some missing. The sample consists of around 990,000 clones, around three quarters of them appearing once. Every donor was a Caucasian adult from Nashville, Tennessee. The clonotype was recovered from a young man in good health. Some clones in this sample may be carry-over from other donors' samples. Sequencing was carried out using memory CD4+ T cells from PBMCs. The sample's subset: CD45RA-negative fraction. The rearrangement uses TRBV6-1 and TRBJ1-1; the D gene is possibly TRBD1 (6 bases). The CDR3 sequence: CASRSRGNTEAFF. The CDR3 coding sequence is TGTGCCAGCAGATCCAGGGGGAACACTGAAGCTTTCTTT.